The clone carrying this T cell receptor beta chain was observed a handful of times. What it recognizes is unknown. This specimen belongs to a study of response to subunit inactivated influenza vaccine. Study-wide points: Few additional T cells are recruited per seasonal influenza vaccination, authors suggested.

TCRdb itself ran the RT-PCR reads through MiXCR, one entry per CDR3 protein. The profile shows around 790,000 distinct CDR3 sequences, around 21% of them singletons. V was clipped by 3 bases and J by 2 bases, with 14 bases between them. Germline V gene lookup returns CDR1 MNHEY and CDR2 SVGEGT. The CDR3 consists of 16 residues. This TCR derives from a man in his forties or fifties who received an inactivated influenza vaccine. Material: PBMCs from blood, obtained approximately 5 days after vaccination. The chain has TRBV6-2 or TRBV6-3 and TRBJ2-1, with D unclear. CDR3 sequence reads: CASSYATWSAYNEQFF. CDR3 bases: TGTGCCAGCAGTTATGCGACGTGGAGCGCCTACAATGAGCAGTTCTTC.